The 5 T cell receptor beta chains given below trace back to one sample, sequenced in a study of cytomegalovirus exposure and HLA in healthy donors. The PCR made use of 60 Vbeta and 13 Jbeta primers. Repertoires were generated with immunoSEQ multiplex PCR, while TCRdb's copy carries only in-frame clones and drops some. The repertoire table contains roughly 190,000 clones. Material: PBMCs. These receptors were obtained from a woman aged 18-29 years in good health and CMV-seropositive.

The rearrangement uses TRBV4-1 and TRBJ2-7, with TRBD2 matching 7 bases. There are 15 residues in the CDR3. Germline assignment: CDR1 MGHRA and CDR2 YSYEKL. The V gene end was trimmed by 1 base and the J gene end by 2 bases; junction bases not matched to a gene: 5. CDR3 sequence reads: CASSQARESPYEQYF. The CDR3 DNA reads as TGCGCCAGCAGCCAAGCGCGGGAGTCCCCCTACGAGCAGTACTTC.

The chain couples TRBV11-1 to TRBJ2-3; no reliable D call. V shed 2 bases and J shed 5 bases, with 5 bases lying between them. Germline CDR1 SGHAT, CDR2 FQDESV (reference sequence). There are 12 residues in the CDR3. The CDR3 is CASSLFRDTQYF. The DNA for the CDR3 is TGTGCCAGCAGCTTATTTAGAGATACGCAGTATTTT. The variable domain in full, with the rest retrieved from reference TRBV11-1 and TRBJ2-3, is EAEVAQSPRYKITEKSQAVAFWCDPISGHATLYWYRQILGQGPELLVQFQDESVVDDSQLPKDRFSAERLKGVDSTLKIQPAELGDSAMYLCASSLFRDTQYFGPGTRLTVL.

The rearrangement links TRBV5-8 to TRBJ1-4; maybe TRBD1 (5 bases). Germline V gene data show CDR1 as SGHTS and CDR2 as YDEGEE. Trimming pared 2 bases from V and 2 bases from J, leaving 7 bases between. The CDR3 sequence is 14 residues long. The CDR3: CASSLGVTNEKLFF. CDR3 in DNA: TGTGCCAGCAGCTTAGGGGTGACTAATGAAAAACTGTTTTTT.

The rearrangement joins TRBV11-3 to TRBJ2-7, with D perhaps TRBD1 (5 bases). The V end was cut by 3 bases, the J end by 3 bases, with 9 bases between. CDR3 length: 13 amino acids. Looked up from germline, CDR1 is SGHNT and CDR2 is YENEEA. CDR3 sequence: CASSFGQGYEQYF. The DNA for the CDR3 is TGTGCCAGCAGCTTTGGGCAGGGCTACGAGCAGTACTTC.

CDR3 sequence (DNA): TGTGCCAGCAGCTTAGCACTAGTCCCACAGTCCTACAATGAGCAGTTCTTC. It yields the protein CASSLALVPQSYNEQFF. This chain uses TRBV7-9 with TRBJ2-1; D is perhaps TRBD2 (5 bases). Germline V lookup: CDR1 SEHNR, CDR2 FQNEAQ (reference sequence). This CDR3 region has 17 residues. Trimming removed 0 bases at V and 1 base at J, with 13 bases between.